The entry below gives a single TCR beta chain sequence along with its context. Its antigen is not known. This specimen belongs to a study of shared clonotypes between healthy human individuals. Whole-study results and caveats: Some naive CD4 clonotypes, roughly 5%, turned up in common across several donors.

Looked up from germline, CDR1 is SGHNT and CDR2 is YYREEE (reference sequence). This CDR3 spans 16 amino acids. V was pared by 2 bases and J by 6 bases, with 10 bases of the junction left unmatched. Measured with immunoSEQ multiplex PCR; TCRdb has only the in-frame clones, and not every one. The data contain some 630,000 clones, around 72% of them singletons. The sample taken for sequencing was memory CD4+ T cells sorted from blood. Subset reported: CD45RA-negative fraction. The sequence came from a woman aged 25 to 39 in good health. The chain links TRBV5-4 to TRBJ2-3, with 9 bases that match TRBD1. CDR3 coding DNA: TGTGCCAGCAGCTTTCCTCGGACAGGGGAATCGGATACGCAGTATTTT. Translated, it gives CASSFPRTGESDTQYF.